Here is one T cell receptor (beta chain) with its context. This clonotype was observed a few times. This receptor's antigen is unknown. One end of the junction fails to match germline, which may point to a read error. The sample comes from a study of response to subunit inactivated influenza vaccine listed by TCRdb under 2018. Background on the whole study: To follow how T cells responded to a trivalent subunit inactivated influenza vaccine, the researchers relied on deep quantitative profiling of the T cell receptor repertoire. Overall results and qualifications from the work: The authors proposed that each seasonal influenza vaccination may bring in only a limited number of new T cells.

Library preparation was by RT-PCR. Sequencer: Illumina HiSeq 2500. In TCRdb, the public reads were trimmed at Q25 with fastp and aligned with MiXCR, with productive beta chains retained. Each record represents a unique CDR3 protein, reported with the most common genes and DNA among its rows. The sample contains about 830,000 distinct CDR3 sequences, less than 20% of them found a single time. The ten biggest clones cover 11% of the sample. The CDR3 has 13 amino acids, counting the end cysteine and phenylalanine. Only the CDR3 region is kept as DNA, spanning 39 bases read in frame from base 1. Taken from the germline V gene (reference sequence), the CDR1 and CDR2 loops are SEHNR and FQNEAQ.

The chain is made from TRBV7-9 and TRBJ1-1; 7 nucleotides in the junction match TRBD1. Sequencing used PBMCs from blood, obtained more than 4 days after vaccination. The clonotype originates from a man between 50 and 59 years old who received an inactivated influenza vaccine. Donor details come from another sample of the same person, matched by shared clones. The bases are TGCGCCAGCAGCCGGACAGGTCGCACTGAAGCTTTCTTT. Protein translation: CASSRTGRTEAFF.